Sequencing of this TCR beta chain was carried out in a study of Graves' ophthalmopathy and Graves' hyperthyroidism. The length of the CDR3 is 14 residues. Trimming removed 7 bases at V and 0 bases at J, with 14 bases between. The germline V gene encodes CDR1 SGHRS and CDR2 YFSETQ. New diagnoses, under 2 months' duration, and ages 18 to 65 characterized the hyperthyroidism patients. Diagnosis used clinical symptoms, serum thyroxine, TRAb, thyroid ultrasound and orbital computed tomography. This clonotype was recorded at least ten times. Amplified TCR beta CDR3 regions were obtained using RNA transcripts as template. After a first-round RT-PCR with HTBI primers, a second-round multiplex PCR was run. TCRdb reanalysed the multiplex PCR reads using MiXCR and keeps one entry per CDR3 protein. The sample has 560,000 or so distinct CDR3 sequences, under 45% seen once.

Sequences were obtained from peripheral blood or thyroid tissue (not recorded which). This clonotype was obtained from an adult man with Graves' hyperthyroidism. This chain uses TRBV5-1 with TRBJ2-7; the D gene could be TRBD1 or TRBD2 (5 bases each). CDR3 residues: CASQPGAASYEQYF. The CDR3 DNA reads TGCGCCAGCCAACCCGGGGCAGCCTCCTACGAGCAGTACTTC.